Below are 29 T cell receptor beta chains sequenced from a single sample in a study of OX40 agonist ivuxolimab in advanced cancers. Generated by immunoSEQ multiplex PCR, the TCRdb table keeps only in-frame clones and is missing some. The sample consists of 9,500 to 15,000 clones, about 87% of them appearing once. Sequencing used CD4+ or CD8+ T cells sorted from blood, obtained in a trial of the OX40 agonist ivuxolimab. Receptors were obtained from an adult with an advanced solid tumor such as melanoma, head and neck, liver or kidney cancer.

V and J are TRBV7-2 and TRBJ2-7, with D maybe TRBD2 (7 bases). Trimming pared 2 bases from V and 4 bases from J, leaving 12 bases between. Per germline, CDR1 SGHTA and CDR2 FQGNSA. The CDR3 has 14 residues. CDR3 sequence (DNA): TGTGCCAGCAGCTTATTCGGGGGGCCTTACGAGCAGTACTTC. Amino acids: CASSLFGGPYEQYF.

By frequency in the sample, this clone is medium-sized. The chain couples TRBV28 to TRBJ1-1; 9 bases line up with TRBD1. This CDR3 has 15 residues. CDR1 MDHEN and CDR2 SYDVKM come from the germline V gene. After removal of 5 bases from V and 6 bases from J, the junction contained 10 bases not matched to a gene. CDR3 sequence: CASSGPTGGDSEAFF. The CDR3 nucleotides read TGTGCCAGCAGTGGACCGACAGGGGGAGATTCTGAAGCTTTCTTT. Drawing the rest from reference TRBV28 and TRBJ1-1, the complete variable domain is DVKVTQSSRYLVKRTGEKVFLECVQDMDHENMFWYRQDPGLGLRLIYFSYDVKMKEKGDIPEGYSVSREKKERFSLILESASTNQTSMYLCASSGPTGGDSEAFFGQGTRLTVV.

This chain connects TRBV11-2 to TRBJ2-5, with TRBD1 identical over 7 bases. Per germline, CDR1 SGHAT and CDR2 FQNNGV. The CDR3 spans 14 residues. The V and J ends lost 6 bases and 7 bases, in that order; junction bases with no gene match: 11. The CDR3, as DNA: TGTGCCAGCAGTTCACAGGGGTCCCCAAGGACCCAGTACTTC. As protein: CASSSQGSPRTQYF.

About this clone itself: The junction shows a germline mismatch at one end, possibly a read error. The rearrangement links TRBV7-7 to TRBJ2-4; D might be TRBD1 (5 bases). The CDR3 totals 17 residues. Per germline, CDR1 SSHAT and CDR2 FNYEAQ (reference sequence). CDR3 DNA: TGTGCTAGCAGCTTACCCAGGGCGACCATAAACAAAAACATTCAGTACTTC. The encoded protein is CASSLPRATINKNIQYF.

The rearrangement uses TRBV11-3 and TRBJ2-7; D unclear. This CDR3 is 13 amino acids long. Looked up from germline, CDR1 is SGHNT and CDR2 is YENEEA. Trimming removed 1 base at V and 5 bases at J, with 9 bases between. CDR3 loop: CASSLVDRDEQYF. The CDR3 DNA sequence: TGTGCCAGCAGCTTAGTGGATCGGGACGAGCAGTACTTC. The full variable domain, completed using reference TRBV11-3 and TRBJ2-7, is EAGVVQSPRYKIIEKKQPVAFWCNPISGHNTLYWYLQNLGQGPELLIRYENEEAVDDSQLPKDRFSAERLKGVDSTLKIQPAELGDSAVYLCASSLVDRDEQYFGPGTRLTVT.

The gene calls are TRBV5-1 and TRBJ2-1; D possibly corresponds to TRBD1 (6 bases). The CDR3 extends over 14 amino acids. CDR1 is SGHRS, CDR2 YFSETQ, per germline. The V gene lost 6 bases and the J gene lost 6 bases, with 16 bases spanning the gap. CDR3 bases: TGCGCCAGCACGACATACGGGACACCCAATGAGCAGTTCTTC. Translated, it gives CASTTYGTPNEQFF.

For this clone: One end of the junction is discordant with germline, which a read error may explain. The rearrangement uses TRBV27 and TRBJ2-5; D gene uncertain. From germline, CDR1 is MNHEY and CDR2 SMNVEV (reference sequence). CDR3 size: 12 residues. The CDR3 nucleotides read TGTGCCGGCAGTAGCTCTTTAGAGACCCAGTACTTC. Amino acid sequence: CAGSSSLETQYF.

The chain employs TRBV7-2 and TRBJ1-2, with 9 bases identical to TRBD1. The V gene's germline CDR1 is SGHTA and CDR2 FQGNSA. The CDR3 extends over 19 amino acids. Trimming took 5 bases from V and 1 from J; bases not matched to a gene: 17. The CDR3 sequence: CASSPSYRGLMPRNYGYTF. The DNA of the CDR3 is TGTGCCAGCAGCCCGAGCTACAGGGGGCTTATGCCTCGTAACTATGGCTACACCTTC.

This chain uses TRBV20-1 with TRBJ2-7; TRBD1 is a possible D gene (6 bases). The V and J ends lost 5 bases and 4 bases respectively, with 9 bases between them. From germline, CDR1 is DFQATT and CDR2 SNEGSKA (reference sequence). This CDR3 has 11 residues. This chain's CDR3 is CSAPRGYEQYF. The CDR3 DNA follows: TGCAGTGCTCCCAGGGGATACGAGCAGTACTTC.

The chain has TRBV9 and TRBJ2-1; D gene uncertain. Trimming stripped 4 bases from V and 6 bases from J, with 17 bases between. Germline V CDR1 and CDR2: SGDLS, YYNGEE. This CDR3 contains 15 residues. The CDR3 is CASSLYSGDTNEQFF. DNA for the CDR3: TGTGCCAGCAGCCTATATTCGGGTGATACCAATGAGCAGTTCTTC.

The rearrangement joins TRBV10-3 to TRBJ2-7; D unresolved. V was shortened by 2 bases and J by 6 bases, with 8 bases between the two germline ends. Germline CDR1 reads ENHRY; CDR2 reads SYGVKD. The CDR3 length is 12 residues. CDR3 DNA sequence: TGTGCCATCAGTGAGGCGTGGGTCGAGCAGTACTTC. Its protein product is CAISEAWVEQYF.

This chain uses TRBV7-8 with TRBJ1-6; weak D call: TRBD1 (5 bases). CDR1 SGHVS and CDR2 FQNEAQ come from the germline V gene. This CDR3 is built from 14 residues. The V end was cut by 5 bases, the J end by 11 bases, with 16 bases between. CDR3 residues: CASSQRFGDPPLHF. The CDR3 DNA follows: TGTGCCAGCAGCCAAAGATTCGGGGACCCACCCCTCCACTTT.

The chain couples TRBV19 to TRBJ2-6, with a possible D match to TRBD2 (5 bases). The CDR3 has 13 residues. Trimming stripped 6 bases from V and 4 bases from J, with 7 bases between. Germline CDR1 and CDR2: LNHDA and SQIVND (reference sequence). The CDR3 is CASSPGGANVLTF. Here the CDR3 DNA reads TGTGCCAGTAGCCCGGGGGGGGCCAACGTCCTGACTTTC.

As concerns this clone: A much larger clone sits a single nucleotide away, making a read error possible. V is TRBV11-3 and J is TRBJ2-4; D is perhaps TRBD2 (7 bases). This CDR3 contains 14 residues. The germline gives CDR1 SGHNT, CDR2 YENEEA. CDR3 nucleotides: TGTGCCAGCAGCTTAGCCACAGGGAGGGACATTCGGTACTTC. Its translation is CASSLATGRDIRYF. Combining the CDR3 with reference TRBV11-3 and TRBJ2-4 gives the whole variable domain EAGVVQSPRYKIIEKKQPVAFWCNPISGHNTLYWYLQNLGQGPELLIRYENEEAVDDSQLPKDRFSAERLKGVDSTLKIQPAELGDSAVYLCASSLATGRDIRYFGAGTRLSVL.

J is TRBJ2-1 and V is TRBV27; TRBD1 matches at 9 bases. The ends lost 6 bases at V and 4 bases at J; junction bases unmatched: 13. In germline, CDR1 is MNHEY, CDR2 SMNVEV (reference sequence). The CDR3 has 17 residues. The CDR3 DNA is TGTGCCAGCAGCCTACTTTCGACAGGGGGTAAATACAATGAGCAGTTCTTC. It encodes CASSLLSTGGKYNEQFF.

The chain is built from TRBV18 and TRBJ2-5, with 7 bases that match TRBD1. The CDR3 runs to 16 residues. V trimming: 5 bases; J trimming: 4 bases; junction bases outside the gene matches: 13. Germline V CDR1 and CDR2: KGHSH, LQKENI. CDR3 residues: CASSFEFDRATETQYF. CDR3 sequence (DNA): TGTGCCAGCTCATTCGAATTCGACAGGGCGACAGAGACCCAGTACTTC.

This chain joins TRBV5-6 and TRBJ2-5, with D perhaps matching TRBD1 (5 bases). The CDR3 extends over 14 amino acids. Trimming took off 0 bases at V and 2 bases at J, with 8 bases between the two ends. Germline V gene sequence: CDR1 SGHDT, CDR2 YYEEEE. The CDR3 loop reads CASSLDDRQETQYF. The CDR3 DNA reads TGTGCCAGCAGCTTGGACGACAGACAAGAGACCCAGTACTTC. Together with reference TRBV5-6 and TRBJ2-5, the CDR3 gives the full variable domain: DAGVTQSPTHLIKTRGQQVTLRCSPKSGHDTVSWYQQALGQGPQFIFQYYEEEERQRGNFPDRFSGHQFPNYSSELNVNALLLGDSALYLCASSLDDRQETQYFGPGTRLLVL.

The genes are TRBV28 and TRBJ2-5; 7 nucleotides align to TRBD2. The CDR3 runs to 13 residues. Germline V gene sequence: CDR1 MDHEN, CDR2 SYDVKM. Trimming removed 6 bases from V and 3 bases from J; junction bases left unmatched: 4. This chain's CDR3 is CASSPLAEETQYF. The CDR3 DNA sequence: TGTGCCAGCAGCCCCCTAGCGGAAGAGACCCAGTACTTC.

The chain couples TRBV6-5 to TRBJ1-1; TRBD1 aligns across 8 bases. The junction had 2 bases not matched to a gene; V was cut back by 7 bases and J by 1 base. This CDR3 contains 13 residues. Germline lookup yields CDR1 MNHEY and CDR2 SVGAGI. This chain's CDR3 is CASTQGENTEAFF. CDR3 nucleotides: TGTGCCAGCACACAGGGGGAGAACACTGAAGCTTTCTTT.

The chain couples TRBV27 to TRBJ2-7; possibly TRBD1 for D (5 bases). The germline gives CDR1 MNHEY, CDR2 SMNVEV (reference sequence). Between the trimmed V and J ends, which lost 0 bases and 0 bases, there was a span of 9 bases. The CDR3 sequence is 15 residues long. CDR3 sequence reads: CASSLSWGISYEQYF. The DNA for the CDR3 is TGTGCCAGCAGTTTATCGTGGGGCATCTCCTACGAGCAGTACTTC.

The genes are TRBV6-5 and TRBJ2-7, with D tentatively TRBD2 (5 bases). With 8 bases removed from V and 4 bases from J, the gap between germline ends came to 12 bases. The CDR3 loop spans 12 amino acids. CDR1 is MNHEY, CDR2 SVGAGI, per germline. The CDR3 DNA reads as TGTGCCAGCGGCCCCGGGGTTTACGAGCAGTACTTC. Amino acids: CASGPGVYEQYF.

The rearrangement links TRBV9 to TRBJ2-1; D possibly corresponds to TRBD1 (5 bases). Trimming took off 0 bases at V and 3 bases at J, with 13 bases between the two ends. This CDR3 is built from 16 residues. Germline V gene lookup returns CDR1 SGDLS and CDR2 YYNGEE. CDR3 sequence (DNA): TGTGCCAGCAGCGTAGGGGTCAGGGATATCTACAATGAGCAGTTCTTC. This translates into CASSVGVRDIYNEQFF. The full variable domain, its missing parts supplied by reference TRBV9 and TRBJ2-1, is DSGVTQTPKHLITATGQRVTLRCSPRSGDLSVYWYQQSLDQGLQFLIQYYNGEERAKGNILERFSAQQFPDLHSELNLSSLELGDSALYFCASSVGVRDIYNEQFFGPGTRLTVL.

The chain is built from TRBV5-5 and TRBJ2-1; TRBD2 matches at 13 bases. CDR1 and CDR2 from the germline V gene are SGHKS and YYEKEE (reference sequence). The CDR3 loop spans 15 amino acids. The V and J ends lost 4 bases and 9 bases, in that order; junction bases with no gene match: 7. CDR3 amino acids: CASSPWTSGSLEQFF. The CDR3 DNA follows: TGTGCCAGCAGCCCATGGACTAGCGGGAGTCTTGAGCAGTTCTTC.

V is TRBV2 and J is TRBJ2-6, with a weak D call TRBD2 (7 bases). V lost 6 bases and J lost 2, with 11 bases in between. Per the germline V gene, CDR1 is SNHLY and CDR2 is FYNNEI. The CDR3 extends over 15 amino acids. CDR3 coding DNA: TGTGCCAGCAGCGGAGGGGGGGCTGGGGCCAACGTCCTGACTTTC. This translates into CASSGGGAGANVLTF.

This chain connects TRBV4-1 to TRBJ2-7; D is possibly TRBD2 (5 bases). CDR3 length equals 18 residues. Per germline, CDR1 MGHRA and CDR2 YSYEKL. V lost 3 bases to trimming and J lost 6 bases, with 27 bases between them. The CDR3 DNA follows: TGCGCCAGCAGCCAGATCAACTTAAGCGGTGCAGCGCCGGGCGAGCAGTACTTC. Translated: CASSQINLSGAAPGEQYF.

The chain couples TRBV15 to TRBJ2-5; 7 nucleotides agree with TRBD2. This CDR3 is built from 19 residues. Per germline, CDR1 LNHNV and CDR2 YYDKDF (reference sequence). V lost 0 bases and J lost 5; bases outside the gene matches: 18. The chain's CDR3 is CATSRDHPLVEGSGETQYF. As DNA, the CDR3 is TGTGCCACCAGCAGAGATCATCCCCTCGTTGAAGGTAGCGGGGAGACCCAGTACTTC.

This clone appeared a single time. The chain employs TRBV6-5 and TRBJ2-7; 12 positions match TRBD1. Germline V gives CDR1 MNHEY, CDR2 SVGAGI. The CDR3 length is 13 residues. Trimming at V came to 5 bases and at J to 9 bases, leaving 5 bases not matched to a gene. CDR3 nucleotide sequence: TGTGCCAGCAGTGGGACAGGGGGCGCGGGGCAGTACTTC. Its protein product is CASSGTGGAGQYF.

The CDR3 region is CASSIGSGSRYEQYF. In nucleotides, the CDR3 is TGTGCCAGTAGTATCGGTAGCGGGAGTAGGTACGAGCAGTACTTC. The V gene is TRBV19, the J gene TRBJ2-7, with 9 bases fitting TRBD2. This CDR3 spans 15 amino acids. V shed 3 bases and J 4 bases; nucleotides not matched to a gene: 7. Germline V gene data show CDR1 as LNHDA and CDR2 as SQIVND (reference sequence).

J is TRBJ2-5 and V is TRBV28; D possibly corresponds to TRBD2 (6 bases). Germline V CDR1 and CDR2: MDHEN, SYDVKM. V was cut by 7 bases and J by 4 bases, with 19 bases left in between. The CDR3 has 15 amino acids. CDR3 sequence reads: CASTPTGLGGETQYF. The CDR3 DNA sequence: TGTGCCAGCACCCCTACGGGCCTCGGGGGAGAGACCCAGTACTTC.